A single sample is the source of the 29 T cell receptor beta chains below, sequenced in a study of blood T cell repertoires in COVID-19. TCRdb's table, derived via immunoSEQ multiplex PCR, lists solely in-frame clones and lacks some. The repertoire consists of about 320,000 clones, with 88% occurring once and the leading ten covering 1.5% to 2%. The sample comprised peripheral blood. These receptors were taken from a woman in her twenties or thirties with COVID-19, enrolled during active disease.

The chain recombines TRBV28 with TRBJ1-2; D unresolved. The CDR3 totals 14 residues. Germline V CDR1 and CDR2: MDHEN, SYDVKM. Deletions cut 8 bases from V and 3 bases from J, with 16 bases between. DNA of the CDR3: TGTGCCAGCGGGTCGGACGGGGAATACTATGGCTACACCTTC. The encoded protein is CASGSDGEYYGYTF.

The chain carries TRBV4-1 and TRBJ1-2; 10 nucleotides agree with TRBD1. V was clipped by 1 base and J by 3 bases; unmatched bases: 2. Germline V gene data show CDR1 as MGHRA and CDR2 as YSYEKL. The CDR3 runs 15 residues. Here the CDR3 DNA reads TGCGCCAGCAGCCAAGGACAGGGGGCGGACTATGGCTACACCTTC. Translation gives CASSQGQGADYGYTF.

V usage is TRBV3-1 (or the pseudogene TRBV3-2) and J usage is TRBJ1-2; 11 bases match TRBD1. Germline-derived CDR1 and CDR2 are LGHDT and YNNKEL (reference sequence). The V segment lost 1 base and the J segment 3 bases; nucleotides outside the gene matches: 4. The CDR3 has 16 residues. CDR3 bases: TGTGCCAGCAGCCAAGCCGGGACAGGGGGACACTATGGCTACACCTTC. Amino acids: CASSQAGTGGHYGYTF.

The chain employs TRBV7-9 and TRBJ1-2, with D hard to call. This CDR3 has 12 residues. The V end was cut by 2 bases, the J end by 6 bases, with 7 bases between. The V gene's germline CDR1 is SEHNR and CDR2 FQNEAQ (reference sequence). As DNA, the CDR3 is TGTGCCAGCAGCTTATGGGCAGATGGCTACACCTTC. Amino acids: CASSLWADGYTF.

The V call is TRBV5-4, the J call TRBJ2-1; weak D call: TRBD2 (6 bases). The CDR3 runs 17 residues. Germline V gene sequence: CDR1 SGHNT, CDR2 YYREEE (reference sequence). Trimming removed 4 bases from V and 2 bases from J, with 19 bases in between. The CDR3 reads CASSPSVAEGPYNEQFF. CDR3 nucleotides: TGTGCCAGCAGCCCTAGCGTCGCAGAAGGTCCCTACAATGAGCAGTTCTTC.

The CDR3 sequence is CASSAGTGTYEQYV. For the CDR3, the DNA is TGTGCCAGCTCAGCCGGGACAGGCACCTACGAGCAGTACGTC. The rearrangement uses TRBV21-1 and TRBJ2-7; whether TRBD1, the table's D call, matches the DNA was not checked. TRBV21-1 is listed as a pseudogene. CDR3 length: 14 amino acids.

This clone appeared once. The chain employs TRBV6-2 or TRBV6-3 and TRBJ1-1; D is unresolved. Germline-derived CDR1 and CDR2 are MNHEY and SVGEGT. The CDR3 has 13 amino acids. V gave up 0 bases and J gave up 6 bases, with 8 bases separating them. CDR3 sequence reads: CASSYSMSPEAFF. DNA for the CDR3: TGTGCCAGCAGTTACTCGATGAGTCCTGAAGCTTTCTTT.

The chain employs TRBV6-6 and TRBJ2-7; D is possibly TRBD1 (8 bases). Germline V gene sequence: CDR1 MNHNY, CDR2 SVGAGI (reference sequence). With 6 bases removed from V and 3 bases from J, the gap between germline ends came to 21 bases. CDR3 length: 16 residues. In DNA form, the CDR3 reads TGTGCCAGCAGCCTACAGGGGGGGCGAGGCCACTACGAGCAGTACGTC. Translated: CASSLQGGRGHYEQYV.

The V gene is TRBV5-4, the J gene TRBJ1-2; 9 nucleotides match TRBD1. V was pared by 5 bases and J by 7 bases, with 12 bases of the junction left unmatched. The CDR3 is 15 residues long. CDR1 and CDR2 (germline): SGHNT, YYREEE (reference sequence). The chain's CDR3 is CASSSGQGFFGGYTF. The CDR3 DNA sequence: TGTGCCAGCAGTTCTGGACAGGGGTTTTTTGGTGGCTACACCTTC.

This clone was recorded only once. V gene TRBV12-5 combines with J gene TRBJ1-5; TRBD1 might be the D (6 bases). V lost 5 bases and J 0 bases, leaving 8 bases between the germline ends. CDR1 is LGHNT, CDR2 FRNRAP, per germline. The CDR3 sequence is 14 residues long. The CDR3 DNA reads TGTGCTAGTGGTACAGGGAATAGCAATCAGCCCCAGCATTTT. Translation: CASGTGNSNQPQHF. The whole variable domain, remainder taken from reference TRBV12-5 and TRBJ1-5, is DARVTQTPRHKVTEMGQEVTMRCQPILGHNTVFWYRQTMMQGLELLAYFRNRAPLDDSGMPKDRFSAEMPDATLATLKIQPSEPRDSAVYFCASGTGNSNQPQHFGDGTRLSIL.

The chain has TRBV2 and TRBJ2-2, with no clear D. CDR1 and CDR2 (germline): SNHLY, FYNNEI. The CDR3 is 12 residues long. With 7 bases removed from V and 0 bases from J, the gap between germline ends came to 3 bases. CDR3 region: CASTANTGELFF. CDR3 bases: TGTGCCAGCACTGCGAACACCGGGGAGCTGTTTTTT.

CDR3 loop: CASSLNTRWGYTF. The DNA for the CDR3 is TGTGCCAGCAGTCTCAACACCCGTTGGGGCTACACCTTC. The chain carries TRBV6-5 and TRBJ1-2; D remains ambiguous. Germline assignment: CDR1 MNHEY and CDR2 SVGAGI. The CDR3 length is 13 residues. Between the trimmed V and J ends, which lost 5 bases and 8 bases, there was a span of 15 bases.

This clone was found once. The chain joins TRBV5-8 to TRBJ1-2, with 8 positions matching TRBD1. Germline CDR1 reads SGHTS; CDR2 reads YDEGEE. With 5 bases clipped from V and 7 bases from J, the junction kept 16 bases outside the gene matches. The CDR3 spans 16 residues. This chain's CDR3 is CASRLLGQAKSGGYTF. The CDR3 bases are TGTGCCAGCAGACTACTGGGACAGGCTAAATCGGGTGGCTACACCTTC.

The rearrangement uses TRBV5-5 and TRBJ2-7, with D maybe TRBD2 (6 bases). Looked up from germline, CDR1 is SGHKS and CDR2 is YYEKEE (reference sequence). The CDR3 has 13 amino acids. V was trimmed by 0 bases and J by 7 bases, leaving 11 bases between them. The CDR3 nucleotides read TGTGCCAGCAGCTTGGGAGCGGAGGGAGAGCAGTACTTC. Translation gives CASSLGAEGEQYF. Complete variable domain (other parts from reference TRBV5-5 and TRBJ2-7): DAGVTQSPTHLIKTRGQQVTLRCSPISGHKSVSWYQQVLGQGPQFIFQYYEKEERGRGNFPDRFSARQFPNYSSELNVNALLLGDSALYLCASSLGAEGEQYFGPGTRLTVT.

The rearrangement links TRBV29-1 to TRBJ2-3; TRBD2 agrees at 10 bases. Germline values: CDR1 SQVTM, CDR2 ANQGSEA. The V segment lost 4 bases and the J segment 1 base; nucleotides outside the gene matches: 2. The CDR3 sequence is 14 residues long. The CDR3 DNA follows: TGCAGCGTTGGGCTAGCGGGGGGCACAGATACGCAGTATTTT. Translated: CSVGLAGGTDTQYF.

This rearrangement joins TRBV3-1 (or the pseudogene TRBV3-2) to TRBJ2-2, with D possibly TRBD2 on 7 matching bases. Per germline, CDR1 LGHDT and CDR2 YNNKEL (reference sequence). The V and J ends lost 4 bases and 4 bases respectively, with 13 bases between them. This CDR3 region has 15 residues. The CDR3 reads CASSLGGAPTGELFF. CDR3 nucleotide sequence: TGTGCCAGCAGCCTGGGGGGGGCCCCCACCGGGGAGCTGTTTTTT.

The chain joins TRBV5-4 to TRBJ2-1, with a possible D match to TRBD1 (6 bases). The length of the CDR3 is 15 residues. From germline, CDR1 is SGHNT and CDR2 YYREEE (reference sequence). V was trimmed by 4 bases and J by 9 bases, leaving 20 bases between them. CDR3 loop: CASSPIQGLVPEQFF. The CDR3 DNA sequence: TGTGCCAGCAGCCCGATACAGGGTCTAGTTCCTGAGCAGTTCTTC.

CDR3 sequence: CASSVPTGKSGNTIYF. CDR3 coding DNA: TGTGCCAGCAGTGTCCCGACAGGGAAGTCCGGAAACACCATATATTTT. The J gene is TRBJ1-3, the V gene TRBV28; 7 nucleotides agree with TRBD1. V lost 5 bases to trimming and J lost 4 bases; unmatched junction nucleotides: 11. This CDR3 contains 16 residues. Germline values: CDR1 MDHEN, CDR2 SYDVKM.

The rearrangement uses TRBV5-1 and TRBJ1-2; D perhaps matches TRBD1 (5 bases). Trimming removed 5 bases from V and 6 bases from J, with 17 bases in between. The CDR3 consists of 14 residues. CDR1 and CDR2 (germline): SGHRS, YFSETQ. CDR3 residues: CASSPRGWLDGYTF. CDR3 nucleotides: TGCGCCAGCAGTCCTAGGGGTTGGTTGGATGGCTACACCTTC.

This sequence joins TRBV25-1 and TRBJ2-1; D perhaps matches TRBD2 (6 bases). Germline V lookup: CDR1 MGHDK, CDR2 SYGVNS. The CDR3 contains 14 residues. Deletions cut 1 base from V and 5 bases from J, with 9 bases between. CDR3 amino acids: CASSELGGDNEQFF. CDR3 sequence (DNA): TGTGCCAGCAGTGAATTGGGGGGAGACAATGAGCAGTTCTTC. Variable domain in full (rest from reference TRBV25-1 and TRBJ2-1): EADIYQTPRYLVIGTGKKITLECSQTMGHDKMYWYQQDPGMELHLIHYSYGVNSTEKGDLSSESTVSRIRTEHFPLTLESARPSHTSQYLCASSELGGDNEQFFGPGTRLTVL.

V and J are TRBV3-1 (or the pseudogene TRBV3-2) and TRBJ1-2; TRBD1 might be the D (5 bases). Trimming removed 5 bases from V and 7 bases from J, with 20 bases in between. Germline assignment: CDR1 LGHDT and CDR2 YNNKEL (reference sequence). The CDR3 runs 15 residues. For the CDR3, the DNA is TGTGCCAGCAGCAATCTCGGGACTAGGGGAAGTGGCTACACCTTC. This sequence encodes CASSNLGTRGSGYTF.

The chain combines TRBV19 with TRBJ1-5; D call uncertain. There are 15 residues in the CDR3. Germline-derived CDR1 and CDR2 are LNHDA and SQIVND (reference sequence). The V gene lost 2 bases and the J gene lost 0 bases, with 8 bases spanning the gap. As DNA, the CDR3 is TGTGCCAGTAGTATAATAGAGTATAGCAATCAGCCCCAGCATTTT. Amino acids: CASSIIEYSNQPQHF. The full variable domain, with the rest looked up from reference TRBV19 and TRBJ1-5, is DGGITQSPKYLFRKEGQNVTLSCEQNLNHDAMYWYRQDPGQGLRLIYYSQIVNDFQKGDIAEGYSVSREKKESFPLTVTSAQKNPTAFYLCASSIIEYSNQPQHFGDGTRLSIL.

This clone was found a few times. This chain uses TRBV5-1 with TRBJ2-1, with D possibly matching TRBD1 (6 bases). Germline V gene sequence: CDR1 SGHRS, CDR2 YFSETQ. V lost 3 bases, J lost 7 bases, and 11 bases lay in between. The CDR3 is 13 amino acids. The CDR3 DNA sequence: TGCGCCAGCAGCTCCGGACAGATAAATGAGCAGTTCTTC. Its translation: CASSSGQINEQFF.

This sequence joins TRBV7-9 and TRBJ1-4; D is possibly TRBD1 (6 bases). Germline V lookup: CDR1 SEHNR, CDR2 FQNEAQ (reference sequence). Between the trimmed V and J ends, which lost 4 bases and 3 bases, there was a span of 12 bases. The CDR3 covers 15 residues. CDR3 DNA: TGTGCCAGCAGCTCATACAGGGATTCTAATGAAAAACTGTTTTTT. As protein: CASSSYRDSNEKLFF.

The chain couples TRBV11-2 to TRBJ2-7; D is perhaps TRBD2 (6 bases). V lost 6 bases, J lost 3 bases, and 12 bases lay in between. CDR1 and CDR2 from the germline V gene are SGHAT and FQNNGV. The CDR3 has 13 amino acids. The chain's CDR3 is CASSSGLSYEQYF. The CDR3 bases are TGTGCCAGCAGTTCGGGACTGAGCTACGAGCAGTACTTC.

The CDR3 DNA is TGTGCCAGCAGCTTGGGCAGGGCGTATATGAACACTGAAGCTTTCTTT. It codes for CASSLGRAYMNTEAFF. The chain combines TRBV5-6 with TRBJ1-1; maybe TRBD1 (5 bases). The ends were cut back, 0 bases at V and 0 bases at J, with 12 bases in the middle. This CDR3 region has 16 residues. Germline-derived CDR1 and CDR2 are SGHDT and YYEEEE.

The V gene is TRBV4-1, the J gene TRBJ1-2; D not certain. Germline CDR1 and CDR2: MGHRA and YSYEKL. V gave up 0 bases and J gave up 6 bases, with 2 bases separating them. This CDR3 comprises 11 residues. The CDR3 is CASSQDNGYTF. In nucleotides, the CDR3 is TGCGCCAGCAGCCAAGATAATGGCTACACCTTC.

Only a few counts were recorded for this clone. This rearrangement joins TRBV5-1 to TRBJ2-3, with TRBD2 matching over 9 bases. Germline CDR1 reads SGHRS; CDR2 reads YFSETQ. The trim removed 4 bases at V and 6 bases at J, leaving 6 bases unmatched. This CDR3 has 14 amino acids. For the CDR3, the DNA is TGCGCCAGCAGCAGCCGACTAGCGGCCGATACGCAGTATTTT. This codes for CASSSRLAADTQYF.

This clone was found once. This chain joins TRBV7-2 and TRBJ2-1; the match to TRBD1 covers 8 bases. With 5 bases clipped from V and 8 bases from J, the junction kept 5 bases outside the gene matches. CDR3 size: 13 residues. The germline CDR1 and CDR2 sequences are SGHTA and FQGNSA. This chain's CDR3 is CASSIDRGDEQFF. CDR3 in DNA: TGTGCCAGCAGCATAGACAGGGGTGATGAGCAGTTCTTC.